This T cell receptor (beta chain) stems from a study of blood T cell repertoires in COVID-19. Study in general: Acute-phase and convalescent COVID-19 samples originated in the United States, Italy and Spain. PBMCs, B-cell-depleted T cells, or T cells provided the cDNA or gDNA that made up the material.

Germline CDR1 reads SEHNR; CDR2 reads FQNEAQ (reference sequence). V was clipped by 4 bases and J by 4 bases, with 16 bases between them. CDR3 length: 15 amino acids. Authors' methods: Cell counts per sample came from amplifying reference gene primers. Assay: immunoSEQ multiplex PCR; the TCRdb copy retains only in-frame clones and omits some. V and J calls and clone size are copied from that table; D and trimming were computed from the DNA. The data contain 240,000 or so clones, around nine tenths of them singletons. This chain uses TRBV7-9 with TRBJ1-2; weak D call: TRBD1 (6 bases). This clonotype was obtained from a woman aged 70-85 years with active or convalescent COVID-19. The sequenced sample consisted of peripheral blood. CDR3 loop: CASSSYRELGYGYTF. Here the CDR3 DNA reads TGTGCCAGCAGCTCCTACAGGGAGTTGGGCTATGGCTACACCTTC.